A single sample is the source of the 4 T cell receptor beta chains below, sequenced in a study of CD8 T cells in ankylosing spondylitis. From the 5' RACE reads, TCRdb called clonotypes with MiXCR, one entry per CDR3 protein. The repertoire holds fewer than 250,000 distinct CDR3 sequences, more than 9% seen once, with less than 3% in the top ten. Specimen: blood, either unsorted or a sorted T cell fraction (not recorded which). The receptor set was obtained from a male donor with ankylosing spondylitis or in good health (not recorded which).

This clonotype was seen repeatedly, ten times or more. The chain carries TRBV12-3 or TRBV12-4 and TRBJ2-3; 12 bases line up with TRBD2. The ends lost 1 base at V and 2 bases at J; junction bases unmatched: 1. This CDR3 region has 16 residues. Here the CDR3 DNA reads TGTGCCAGCAGTTTAGGGACTAGCGGGAACACAGATACGCAGTATTTT. Residues: CASSLGTSGNTDTQYF.

At least ten counts were recorded for this clonotype. This chain connects TRBV20-1 to TRBJ2-3, with TRBD2 as a possible D gene (6 bases). Germline V lookup: CDR1 DFQATT, CDR2 SNEGSKA (reference sequence). With 2 bases removed from V and 4 bases from J, the gap between germline ends came to 19 bases. This CDR3 has 16 residues. CDR3 region: CSARSWGLDRSDTQYF. The CDR3, as DNA: TGCAGTGCTAGATCCTGGGGACTGGACCGTTCAGATACGCAGTATTTT.

V usage is TRBV7-9 and J usage is TRBJ1-4; perhaps TRBD1 as D (6 bases). The CDR3 covers 15 residues. Per the germline V gene, CDR1 is SEHNR and CDR2 is FQNEAQ (reference sequence). V shed 1 base and J shed 5 bases, with 11 bases lying between them. The CDR3 protein is CASSLERGLNEKLFF. The CDR3 nucleotides are TGTGCCAGCAGCTTAGAACGGGGGCTCAATGAAAAACTGTTTTTT.

This clonotype has a handful of counts. This may come from a read error, since a much larger clone is one base off. The rearrangement joins TRBV30 to TRBJ1-5; no definite D call. Looked up from germline, CDR1 is GTSNPN and CDR2 is SVGIG (reference sequence). The CDR3 runs to 13 residues. The CDR3 here is CAWSRERDHPQHF. The CDR3 DNA sequence: TGTGCCTGGAGTAGGGAGAGGGATCATCCCCAGCATTTT.